This passage covers 26 T cell receptor beta chains from one sample sequenced in a study of blood T cell repertoires in COVID-19 (dated by TCRdb to between 2020 and 2021). The library was obtained by the immunoSEQ multiplex PCR assay. Entries here come from immuneACCESS through TCRdb and include only in-frame sequences with V and J called. Some clones fail to appear in such tables; in the studies checked, an unresolved V gene covers under half of the shortfall, and the cause of the remainder is unknown. Across this sample there are 100,000 to 120,000 clones, with nearly 80% seen only once. Jointly, the top ten make up around 15% of the sample. The specimen was peripheral blood. The receptors stem from a woman of 80 years or more with active or convalescent COVID-19.

J is TRBJ2-3 and V is TRBV6-1; D may be TRBD1 (5 bases). The CDR3 length is 15 residues. In germline, CDR1 is MNHNS, CDR2 SASEGT. Trimming left V 2 bases short and J 7 bases short, with 16 bases between. CDR3: CASSEKGEWVHTQYF. The CDR3 coding sequence is TGTGCCAGCAGTGAAAAAGGGGAATGGGTGCATACGCAGTATTTT.

This chain uses TRBV4-1 with TRBJ1-6; D gene uncertain. Trimming shortened V by 6 bases and J by 0 bases, and 15 bases separated the two germline ends. This CDR3 region has 17 residues. The germline V gene encodes CDR1 MGHRA and CDR2 YSYEKL. The CDR3 is CASRQKSEGSYNSPLHF. In DNA form, the CDR3 reads TGCGCCAGCAGACAAAAGAGCGAGGGCTCCTATAATTCACCCCTCCACTTT.

This clone has a handful of counts. The V and J genes are TRBV28 and TRBJ2-7; TRBD2 is a possible D gene (6 bases). Germline V gives CDR1 MDHEN, CDR2 SYDVKM. The CDR3 runs 13 residues. V shed 2 bases and J shed 6 bases, with 11 bases lying between them. The DNA for the CDR3 is TGTGCCAGCAGTTTAAGCGGGTCAGCCGAGCAGTACTTC. Amino acid sequence: CASSLSGSAEQYF. Full variable domain (missing parts from reference TRBV28 and TRBJ2-7): DVKVTQSSRYLVKRTGEKVFLECVQDMDHENMFWYRQDPGLGLRLIYFSYDVKMKEKGDIPEGYSVSREKKERFSLILESASTNQTSMYLCASSLSGSAEQYFGPGTRLTVT.

The chain is built from TRBV2 and TRBJ1-1; the D is unclear. CDR3 length equals 13 residues. Trimming stripped 3 bases from V and 1 base from J, with 6 bases between. CDR1 and CDR2 (germline): SNHLY, FYNNEI. DNA for the CDR3: TGTGCCAGCAGTGACGACAAGAACACTGAAGCTTTCTTT. Protein sequence: CASSDDKNTEAFF. Drawing the rest from reference TRBV2 and TRBJ1-1, the complete variable domain is EPEVTQTPSHQVTQMGQEVILRCVPISNHLYFYWYRQILGQKVEFLVSFYNNEISEKSEIFDDQFSVERPDGSNFTLKIRSTKLEDSAMYFCASSDDKNTEAFFGQGTRLTVV.

The gene calls are TRBV28 and TRBJ1-1; a weak D match, TRBD1 (6 bases). The V gene lost 8 bases and the J gene lost 5 bases, with 15 bases spanning the gap. This CDR3 has 13 amino acids. The germline V gene has CDR1 MDHEN and CDR2 SYDVKM. The CDR3 DNA reads as TGTGCCAGCTGCACAGGGTATGGGACTGAAGCTTTCTTT. It encodes CASCTGYGTEAFF.

The CDR3 spells CASQNGSREEQFF. The DNA of the CDR3 is TGCGCCAGCCAGAACGGGAGTCGAGAAGAGCAGTTCTTC. The V gene is TRBV10-1, the J gene TRBJ2-1, with TRBD2 as a possible D gene (6 bases). CDR1 and CDR2 from the germline V gene are WNHNN and SYGVQD (reference sequence). Trimming took off 8 bases at V and 10 bases at J, with 18 bases between the two ends. The CDR3 totals 13 residues.

The J gene is TRBJ2-7, the V gene TRBV7-6; D possibly corresponds to TRBD1 (6 bases). Trimming removed 1 base from V and 0 bases from J, with 16 bases in between. The CDR3 extends over 17 amino acids. From germline, CDR1 is SGHVS and CDR2 FNYEAQ. CDR3 sequence: CASSLEFYRDNSYEQYF. The CDR3 coding sequence is TGTGCCAGCAGCTTAGAATTCTACCGGGACAACTCCTACGAGCAGTACTTC.

The chain couples TRBV5-1 to TRBJ1-1; D possibly corresponds to TRBD1 (5 bases). This CDR3 contains 15 residues. V was cut by 4 bases and J by 1 base, with 14 bases left in between. Germline loops: CDR1 SGHRS, CDR2 YFSETQ. CDR3 in amino acids: CASSPRGAANTEAFF. The CDR3 region has the DNA TGCGCCAGCAGCCCCCGTGGGGCGGCGAACACTGAAGCTTTCTTT.

The V call is TRBV5-1, the J call TRBJ1-1, with D maybe TRBD1 (5 bases). Trimming cost V 4 bases and J 6 bases, with 22 bases left between them. Germline CDR1 and CDR2: SGHRS and YFSETQ. The length of the CDR3 is 16 residues. The CDR3 coding sequence is TGCGCCAGCAGCCCGGACCCGGGGGGGGTATCGGCTGAAGCTTTCTTT. Translated, it gives CASSPDPGGVSAEAFF.

This clone counts as large (0.1 to 1%). The rearrangement joins TRBV29-1 to TRBJ2-3; unclear D gene. CDR3 length: 15 amino acids. The V end was cut by 3 bases, the J end by 0 bases, with 13 bases between. Germline V gene sequence: CDR1 SQVTM, CDR2 ANQGSEA. CDR3 in amino acids: CSVEFMEISTDTQYF. The CDR3 nucleotides are TGCAGCGTTGAGTTCATGGAGATAAGCACAGATACGCAGTATTTT.

The chain employs TRBV5-5 and TRBJ2-7; maybe TRBD2 (5 bases). Germline V gene lookup returns CDR1 SGHKS and CDR2 YYEKEE (reference sequence). V lost 2 bases and J lost 5, with 20 bases in between. This CDR3 is built from 16 residues. The CDR3 sequence is CASSFGGFPFIHEQYF. The DNA for the CDR3 is TGTGCCAGCAGCTTTGGAGGTTTCCCCTTTATCCACGAGCAGTACTTC.

This chain connects TRBV28 to TRBJ1-5; D unresolved. Germline CDR1 and CDR2: MDHEN and SYDVKM. The V end was cut by 6 bases, the J end by 2 bases, with 14 bases between. The CDR3 loop spans 15 amino acids. The CDR3 loop reads CASSFFLGGNQPQHF. Here the CDR3 DNA reads TGTGCCAGCAGCTTCTTCCTCGGGGGCAATCAGCCCCAGCATTTT.

The CDR3 is CASSISPGTGSYEQYF. Here the CDR3 DNA reads TGTGCCAGTAGTATCTCACCCGGGACAGGGTCCTACGAGCAGTACTTC. The chain couples TRBV19 to TRBJ2-7, with 9 bases that match TRBD1. J lost 1 base, V lost 3 bases, and 7 bases had no gene match. The CDR3 covers 16 residues. Per the germline V gene, CDR1 is LNHDA and CDR2 is SQIVND (reference sequence).

This chain links TRBV11-3 with TRBJ2-1; D is unclear. V was cut by 8 bases and J by 6 bases, with 11 bases left in between. Germline CDR1 reads SGHNT; CDR2 reads YENEEA. The CDR3 sequence is 12 residues long. CDR3 DNA: TGTGCCAGCGAAGACGAGCGCAATGAGCAGTTCTTC. Its translation: CASEDERNEQFF.

The rearrangement joins TRBV11-2 to TRBJ2-1, with a tentative D call TRBD2 (6 bases). The CDR3 length is 14 residues. The germline V and J ends were trimmed by 5 bases and 9 bases, with 17 bases remaining between them. Germline V lookup: CDR1 SGHAT, CDR2 FQNNGV. The CDR3 nucleotides are TGTGCCAGCAGCCCGCGACTAGGTTCCACTGAGCAGTTCTTC. This gives the protein CASSPRLGSTEQFF.

This sequence joins TRBV2 and TRBJ1-5; 7 nucleotides agree with TRBD1. V was pared by 5 bases and J by 4 bases, with 2 bases of the junction left unmatched. Per the germline V gene, CDR1 is SNHLY and CDR2 is FYNNEI. The CDR3 is made up of 13 amino acids. CDR3 protein: CASSPQGNQPQHF. The CDR3 DNA sequence: TGTGCCAGCAGTCCACAGGGGAATCAGCCCCAGCATTTT.

The rearrangement uses TRBV3-1 (or the pseudogene TRBV3-2) and TRBJ2-1; D is uncertain. The CDR3 totals 12 residues. In germline, CDR1 is LGHDT, CDR2 YNNKEL (reference sequence). V gave up 3 bases and J gave up 9 bases, with 9 bases separating them. CDR3 amino acids: CASSQAGREQFF. The CDR3 nucleotides read TGTGCCAGCAGCCAGGCAGGTCGTGAGCAGTTCTTC.

This chain connects TRBV4-3 to TRBJ2-6, with 9 bases fitting TRBD1. CDR3 length: 19 residues. J gave up 2 bases and V 4 bases, and 12 bases lay outside the gene matches. CDR1 LGHNA and CDR2 YSLEER come from the germline V gene. The CDR3 sequence is CASSLEENRGLAGANVLTF. In nucleotides, the CDR3 is TGCGCCAGCAGCCTGGAAGAAAACAGGGGGCTAGCTGGGGCCAACGTCCTGACTTTC.

The gene calls are TRBV5-1 and TRBJ2-1; D is undetermined. CDR3 length: 14 amino acids. Germline V gene lookup returns CDR1 SGHRS and CDR2 YFSETQ. Trimming shortened V by 4 bases and J by 2 bases, and 10 bases separated the two germline ends. The CDR3 loop reads CASSTTLTYNEQFF. The CDR3 DNA reads TGCGCCAGCAGCACCACTCTAACCTACAATGAGCAGTTCTTC. The variable domain in full, with the rest retrieved from reference TRBV5-1 and TRBJ2-1, is KAGVTQTPRYLIKTRGQQVTLSCSPISGHRSVSWYQQTPGQGLQFLFEYFSETQRNKGNFPGRFSGRQFSNSRSEMNVSTLELGDSALYLCASSTTLTYNEQFFGPGTRLTVL.

This chain connects TRBV11-1 to TRBJ1-1; the match to TRBD1 covers 7 bases. The germline CDR1 and CDR2 sequences are SGHAT and FQDESV (reference sequence). This CDR3 region has 12 residues. V lost 5 bases, J lost 8 bases, and 5 bases stayed unmatched. The CDR3, as DNA: TGTGCCAGCAGCCAGGGGACAGCGGAAGCTTTCTTT. This sequence encodes CASSQGTAEAFF.

The rearrangement uses TRBV5-1 and TRBJ1-3, with 9 positions matching TRBD1. J gave up 1 base and V 1 base, and 6 bases lay outside the gene matches. Germline V gene data show CDR1 as SGHRS and CDR2 as YFSETQ. There are 17 residues in the CDR3. CDR3 sequence reads: CASSLMGTGSSGNTIYF. Written as DNA, the CDR3 is TGCGCCAGCAGCTTGATGGGGACAGGGTCTTCTGGAAACACCATATATTTT.

This chain uses TRBV5-5 with TRBJ2-5, with 11 bases that match TRBD2. The length of the CDR3 is 16 residues. The germline gives CDR1 SGHKS, CDR2 YYEKEE (reference sequence). Trimming took 1 base from V and 5 from J; bases not matched to a gene: 7. The CDR3 DNA reads as TGTGCCAGCAGCTTGCAGACTAGCGGGACCTGGGAGACCCAGTACTTC. Its protein is CASSLQTSGTWETQYF. Using reference TRBV5-5 and TRBJ2-5 for the parts outside the CDR3, the full variable domain is DAGVTQSPTHLIKTRGQQVTLRCSPISGHKSVSWYQQVLGQGPQFIFQYYEKEERGRGNFPDRFSARQFPNYSSELNVNALLLGDSALYLCASSLQTSGTWETQYFGPGTRLLVL.

The chain combines TRBV2 with TRBJ1-5; 7 positions agree with TRBD1. J gave up 5 bases and V 6 bases, and 7 bases lay outside the gene matches. This CDR3 is 14 amino acids long. The V gene's germline CDR1 is SNHLY and CDR2 FYNNEI. The CDR3 region has the DNA TGTGCCAGCAGGCAGGGACAGAGAGATCAGCCCCAGCATTTT. Amino acids: CASRQGQRDQPQHF.

The CDR3 spells CASSQHGTGTNEQFF. The CDR3 DNA is TGTGCCAGCAGCCAGCACGGGACAGGGACCAATGAGCAGTTCTTC. The chain couples TRBV14 to TRBJ2-1, with TRBD1 matching 9 bases. V shed 3 bases and J 6 bases; nucleotides not matched to a gene: 6. The CDR3 covers 15 residues. Germline V lookup: CDR1 SGHDN, CDR2 FVKESK.

The V and J genes are TRBV5-1 and TRBJ2-5, with TRBD1 identical over 8 bases. Germline assignment: CDR1 SGHRS and CDR2 YFSETQ. The CDR3 consists of 14 residues. The trim removed 3 bases at V and 4 bases at J, leaving 5 bases unmatched. CDR3 amino acids: CASSSQGQGETQYF. CDR3 nucleotide sequence: TGCGCCAGCAGCTCACAAGGACAGGGAGAGACCCAGTACTTC.

The genes are TRBV7-2 and TRBJ1-5, with D perhaps TRBD1 (6 bases). Trimming cost V 4 bases and J 2 bases, with 21 bases left between them. Germline V lookup: CDR1 SGHTA, CDR2 FQGNSA. The CDR3 has 18 residues. CDR3 in amino acids: CASSSEAGGQGRNQPQHF. The CDR3 DNA reads TGTGCCAGCAGCTCCGAGGCGGGGGGGCAGGGGCGCAATCAGCCCCAGCATTTT.